Listed below are T cell receptor beta chains from one sample, sequenced in a study of regulatory T cells in long-lasting Graves disease. One entry per CDR3 protein results from TCRdb running MiXCR on the multiplex PCR reads. In the table there are around 460,000 distinct CDR3 sequences, approximately 15% of which are singletons. The sample was also linked to a second study, of T cells in Graves' hyperthyroidism and ophthalmopathy.

Sequencing was performed on peripheral blood mononuclear cells (PBMCs), taken at new diagnosis, from a patient treated with antithyroid drugs. These TCRs come from a woman in her 50s with Graves disease. CDR3s include the opening cysteine and the closing phenylalanine or tryptophan. The order of the fields is clone size, V gene, D gene, J gene, CDR3 protein, CDR3 DNA. The D gene is left open where the match is weak. A clone size is listed for some rows: how often the clone was seen (once, few, many), or a class if it is expanded.

>NA|TRBV28|TRBD2|TRBJ2-1
CASSYGLAGVGYNEQFF
TGTGCCAGCAGTTACGGACTAGCGGGAGTGGGCTACAATGAGCAGTTCTTC
>many|TRBV18|TRBD1|TRBJ2-7
CASSPGQGGSYEQYF
TGTGCCAGCAGTCCCGGACAGGGGGGTTCCTACGAGCAGTACTTC
>NA|TRBV7-9|TRBD2|TRBJ2-1
CASSLDWGGEQFF
TGTGCCAGCAGCTTAGATTGGGGGGGTGAGCAGTTCTTC
>few|TRBV12-3/TRBV12-4|NA|TRBJ2-1
CASSPPGRRKKFF
TGTGCCAGCAGTCCCCCTGGCAGACGGAAGAAGTTCTTC
>many|TRBV5-1|NA|TRBJ2-7
CASSLGESPLLF
TGCGCCAGCAGCTTGGGGGAATCACCACTTTTGTTC
>many|TRBV5-1|NA|TRBJ2-7
CASSLWDMRSPIYEQYF
TGCGCCAGCAGCTTGTGGGACATGAGAAGCCCCATCTACGAGCAGTACTTC
>many|TRBV30|TRBD1|TRBJ1-1
CAWRIQGFWTEAFF
TGTGCCTGGAGGATACAGGGGTTTTGGACTGAAGCTTTCTTT
>NA|TRBV12-3/TRBV12-4|NA|TRBJ1-2
CASSLPHTGYTF
TGTGCCAGCAGTTTACCCCACACTGGCTACACCTTC
>many|TRBV5-1|TRBD2|TRBJ2-1
CASSSGTSNNEQFF
TGCGCCAGCAGCTCCGGGACTAGTAACAATGAGCAGTTCTTC
>NA|TRBV9|NA|TRBJ2-6
CASSVPHYSGANALTF
TGTGCCAGCAGCGTACCCCATTACTCTGGGGCCAACGCCCTGACTTTC
>many|TRBV18|TRBD1|TRBJ1-1
CASSPLTGGLNTEAFF
TGTGCCAGCTCACCACTTACAGGGGGACTGAACACTGAAGCTTTCTTT
>few|TRBV12-3/TRBV12-4|NA|TRBJ2-1
CASSLVGYLTRNEQFF
TGTGCCAGCAGTTTAGTGGGATACCTTACGAGAAATGAGCAGTTCTTC
>NA|TRBV4-1|TRBD2|TRBJ2-1
CASSMGLAEVEQFF
TGCGCCAGCAGCATGGGACTAGCGGAGGTAGAGCAGTTCTTC
>NA|TRBV20-1|TRBD1|TRBJ1-6
CSARRAGDRGDSPLHF
TGCAGTGCTAGAAGAGCCGGGGACAGGGGGGATTCACCCCTCCACTTT
>many|TRBV9|TRBD2|TRBJ2-5
CASSVVGTSKETQYF
TGTGCCAGCAGCGTAGTGGGGACTAGCAAGGAGACCCAGTACTTC
>many|TRBV5-1|NA|TRBJ2-7
CASSLGAGTYEQYF
TGCGCCAGCAGCTTGGGGGCCGGGACCTACGAGCAGTACTTC
>NA|TRBV27|NA|TRBJ2-1
CASSLKGDWTGNYNEQFF
TGTGCCAGCAGTTTAAAGGGGGATTGGACCGGAAACTACAATGAGCAGTTCTTC
>NA|TRBV27|TRBD1|TRBJ2-7
CASSPTETGVPYEQYF
TGTGCCAGCAGTCCAACAGAGACAGGGGTTCCCTACGAGCAGTACTTC
>many|TRBV6-1|NA|TRBJ2-3
CASSSKSSTDTQYF
TGTGCCAGCAGCAGTAAGTCAAGCACAGATACGCAGTATTTT
>many|TRBV6-5|NA|TRBJ1-1
CASSYPDRGEAFF
TGTGCCAGCAGTTACCCAGATCGGGGTGAAGCTTTCTTT
>many|TRBV7-9|NA|TRBJ2-1
CASSYRGSYNEQFF
TGTGCCAGCAGCTATAGGGGCTCCTACAATGAGCAGTTCTTC
>many|TRBV3-1|NA|TRBJ2-2
CASSQDLRGTGELFF
TGTGCCAGCAGCCAAGATTTGCGGGGTACCGGGGAGCTGTTTTTT
>NA|TRBV28|NA|TRBJ1-3
CASSLRGRVGNTIYF
TGTGCCAGCAGTTTAAGGGGCAGGGTGGGAAACACCATATATTTT
>NA|TRBV12-3/TRBV12-4|TRBD1|TRBJ2-3
CVSSLETGAHTQYF
TGTGTCAGCAGTTTAGAGACAGGGGCTCATACGCAGTATTTT
>many|TRBV12-3/TRBV12-4|TRBD2|TRBJ2-7
CASSLSGRLTYEQYF
TGTGCCAGCAGTTTAAGCGGGAGGTTAACCTACGAGCAGTACTTC
>NA|TRBV18|TRBD2|TRBJ2-7
CASSPRPSGGSYEQYF
TGTGCCAGCTCACCACGCCCTAGCGGAGGCTCCTACGAGCAGTACTTC
>many|TRBV12-3/TRBV12-4|TRBD2|TRBJ2-1
CASSFRVRGLAGVTAVEDRVQFF
TGTGCCAGCAGTTTTAGGGTCAGGGGACTAGCGGGAGTAACGGCCGTAGAGGATAGGGTGCAGTTCTTC
>many|TRBV12-3/TRBV12-4|TRBD1|TRBJ1-4
CASRSGTVTSTNEKLFF
TGTGCCAGCAGGTCCGGGACAGTAACCTCAACTAATGAAAAACTGTTTTTT
>many|TRBV4-1|NA|TRBJ1-1
CASSQESRNTEAFF
TGCGCCAGCAGCCAAGAGAGTAGGAACACTGAAGCTTTCTTT
>many|TRBV2|NA|TRBJ2-5
CASAQETQYF
TGTGCCAGCGCACAAGAGACCCAGTACTTC
>NA|TRBV18|TRBD2|TRBJ2-7
CASSHGLAGEQYF
TGTGCCAGCTCACACGGACTAGCGGGCGAGCAGTACTTC
>once|TRBV18|TRBD2|TRBJ2-3
CASSRLDTGLAGEGSDTQYF
TGTGCCAGCTCACGGCTGGACACAGGACTAGCGGGAGAGGGGTCAGATACGCAGTATTTT
>many|TRBV20-1|TRBD2|TRBJ2-7
CSARATGLAGVYEQYF
TGCAGTGCTAGAGCCACTGGACTAGCGGGAGTCTACGAGCAGTACTTC
>many|TRBV30|TRBD1|TRBJ1-1
CASDRVGTEAFF
TGTGCCTCGGACAGGGTGGGGACTGAAGCTTTCTTT
>NA|TRBV27|NA|TRBJ1-6
CASSFERNSPLHF
TGTGCCAGCAGTTTTGAGAGAAATTCACCCCTCCACTTT
>many|TRBV11-3|NA|TRBJ2-1
CASDNLAYNEQFF
TGTGCCAGCGACAATCTAGCCTACAATGAGCAGTTCTTC
>many|TRBV5-1|TRBD1|TRBJ1-2
CASSLAFRTGRGYTF
TGCGCCAGCAGCTTGGCCTTCCGGACAGGGAGAGGCTACACCTTC
>few|TRBV19|NA|TRBJ1-1
CAVLTGSLNTEAFF
TGTGCCGTTCTCACCGGGAGTTTAAACACTGAAGCTTTCTTT
>many|TRBV24-1|TRBD2|TRBJ2-5
CATSDAGLAAWGRETQYF
TGTGCCACCAGTGATGCGGGACTAGCGGCTTGGGGTCGAGAGACCCAGTACTTC
>few|TRBV7-9|TRBD1|TRBJ1-1
CASSFQGTGNTEAFF
TGTGCCAGCAGCTTCCAAGGGACAGGGAACACTGAAGCTTTCTTT
>NA|TRBV14|TRBD1|TRBJ1-1
CASSQFLLDRVAGGTEAFF
TGTGCCAGCAGCCAGTTCTTACTCGACAGGGTTGCCGGGGGCACTGAAGCTTTCTTT
>many|TRBV7-9|TRBD2|TRBJ2-3
CASSPPTSGRDTQYF
TGTGCCAGCAGCCCACCGACTAGCGGGAGAGATACGCAGTATTTT
>many|TRBV6-2/TRBV6-3|NA|TRBJ2-7
CASSYGRSPDYEQYF
TGTGCCAGCAGTTACGGGCGGAGCCCGGACTACGAGCAGTACTTC
>many|TRBV2|NA|TRBJ1-6
CASSVFQGNSPLHF
TGTGCCAGCAGTGTTTTCCAGGGTAATTCACCCCTCCACTTT
>many|TRBV7-2|TRBD2|TRBJ2-5
CASSPRGGRKETQYF
TGTGCCAGCAGCCCCCGGGGAGGGAGAAAAGAGACCCAGTACTTC
>few|TRBV7-3|NA|TRBJ1-1
CASSLWSNTEAFF
TGTGCCAGCAGCTTATGGTCCAACACTGAAGCTTTCTTT
>many|TRBV30|NA|TRBJ2-3
CAWGTYSDTQYF
TGTGCCTGGGGGACTTACAGCGATACGCAGTATTTT
>few|TRBV3-1|NA|TRBJ1-3
CASSQVRDSVALYF
TGTGCCAGCAGCCAGGTCCGGGACTCCGTTGCCCTATATTTT
>NA|TRBV5-1|TRBD2|TRBJ2-3
CASRLGLAESTDTEYF
TGCGCCAGCAGGCTAGGACTAGCGGAGAGCACAGATACGGAGTATTTT
>many|TRBV7-2|NA|TRBJ2-3
CASSEGGGGRTDTQYF
TGTGCCAGCAGTGAGGGGGGGGGAGGCCGCACAGATACGCAGTATTTT
>many|TRBV10-3|NA|TRBJ2-1
CAISESPGAGELPASYNEQFF
TGTGCCATCAGTGAGTCCCCCGGGGCAGGGGAGTTGCCAGCGAGCTACAATGAGCAGTTCTTC
>NA|TRBV6-1|NA|TRBJ2-7
CASSRGLGNEQYF
TGTGCCAGCAGTAGGGGGTTGGGGAACGAGCAGTACTTC
>few|TRBV7-3|NA|TRBJ1-6
CASSLGQPNNSPLHF
TGTGCCAGCAGCTTAGGACAGCCTAATAATTCACCCCTCCACTTT
>NA|TRBV6-4|NA|TRBJ2-2
CVSSDSNTGELFF
TGTGTCAGCAGTGACTCAAACACCGGGGAGCTGTTTTTT
>many|TRBV27|NA|TRBJ1-1
CASSFRNMNTEAFF
TGTGCCAGCAGTTTCCGGAACATGAACACTGAAGCTTTCTTT
>NA|TRBV10-3|NA|TRBJ2-1
CAISEGTGYNEQFF
TGTGCCATCAGTGAAGGTACAGGTTACAATGAGCAGTTCTTC
>many|TRBV12-3/TRBV12-4|NA|TRBJ2-7
CASSLSLEMDEQYF
TGTGCCAGCAGTTTAAGTCTGGAGATGGACGAGCAGTACTTC
>few|TRBV11-2|TRBD2|TRBJ2-1
CASSLDGLACSYNEQFF
TGTGCCAGCAGCTTAGACGGACTAGCCTGTTCCTACAATGAGCAGTTCTTC
>NA|TRBV7-2|NA|TRBJ1-5
CASTHLDRRSNQPQHF
TGTGCCAGCACCCATTTAGACAGAAGGTCCAATCAGCCCCAGCATTTT